This TCR beta chain derives from a study of T-cell reconstitution after alpha-beta-depleted transplantation in children. The sample holds a few counts of this clonotype. V dropped 3 bases and J dropped 5; count of bases not matched to a gene: 8. Germline values: CDR1 SNHLY, CDR2 FYNNEI. The CDR3 loop spans 17 amino acids. TCRbeta library preparation incorporated unique molecular identifiers. TCRdb re-called the PCR reads through MiXCR, storing one row per CDR3 protein. This sample yields 360,000 or so distinct CDR3 sequences, of which about a fifth are seen a single time; around 4% belongs to the top ten.

The sequencing used PBMCs from the stem cell graft donor, collected from the stem cell graft. This chain connects TRBV2 to TRBJ2-5; 14 bases are shared with TRBD2. The TCR sequence derives from a human donor who donated a stem cell graft to a child with acute myeloid leukemia. CDR3 DNA sequence: TGTGCCAGCAGTGAGAGGCGACTAGCGGGAGGGCCGGAGACCCAGTACTTC. It encodes CASSERRLAGGPETQYF.